This TCR beta chain came from a study of memory CD8 T cells in hepatitis C reinfection. Study at large: Chronic HCV followed reinfection in a couple of donors who cleared primary infection. Samples at peak reinfection came 3 to 8 weeks post-detection.

In germline, CDR1 is SGHNT, CDR2 YYREEE (reference sequence). V lost 4 bases, J lost 3 bases, and 10 bases stayed unmatched. The CDR3 covers 17 residues. Documented time point: peak reinfection, 3 to 8 weeks after reinfection detection. TCR sequencing was done directly ex vivo on sorted cells, without expansion in vitro. The Montreal HEPCO cohort supplied donors who inject drugs. The table came from immunoSEQ multiplex PCR; TCRdb's copy has only in-frame clones and leaves some out. This table has 35,000 to 50,000 clones, 85% to 90% appearing once. V and J are TRBV5-4 and TRBJ2-7; 13 bases are a match to TRBD2. The sequenced material came from naive CD8+ T cells sorted from blood. The origin of this receptor is a man between 18 and 29 years old with hepatitis C virus infection. The DNA for the CDR3 is TGTGCCAGCAGCCAAGATGAGACTAGCGGGAGGTTCTACGAGCAGTACTTC. Its translation: CASSQDETSGRFYEQYF.